A selection of T cell receptor beta chains follows, all from one sample in a study of blood T cell repertoires in COVID-19. Some clones are missing from TCRdb's copy, which holds only in-frame ones; the method was immunoSEQ multiplex PCR. The table has almost 250,000 clones, approximately 85% seen once; the top ten hold 9.1%. The sequencing sample was made of PBMCs or T cells enriched from blood (not recorded which). The origin of the receptors is a woman aged 45-65 years with acute COVID-19. Both conserved end residues are part of each CDR3. A D gene is named only where the DNA matches it firmly.

J gene: TRBJ2-1; D gene: TRBD2; V gene: TRBV5-4; CDR3 DNA: TGTGCCAGCAGCTTGACCCCGGGGGGTCGACCCGACAATGAGCAGTTCTTC; CDR3 protein: CASSLTPGGRPDNEQFF
J gene: TRBJ2-1; D gene: -; V gene: TRBV7-6; CDR3 DNA: TGTGCCAGCAGCCTACTCGTACAGGGATCTGAGAATGAGCAGTTCTTC; CDR3 protein: CASSLLVQGSENEQFF
J gene: TRBJ2-5; D gene: -; V gene: TRBV7-9; CDR3 DNA: TGTGCCAGCAGCTTATTGGCCCAAGAGACCCAGTACTTC; CDR3 protein: CASSLLAQETQYF
J gene: TRBJ1-1; D gene: -; V gene: TRBV18; CDR3 DNA: TGTGCCAGCTCACCCAAACAGAACACTGAAGCTTTCTTT; CDR3 protein: CASSPKQNTEAFF
J gene: TRBJ2-3; D gene: -; V gene: TRBV7-6; CDR3 DNA: TGTGCCAGCAGCTTAGGGGAGTCGGCAGATACGCAGTATTTT; CDR3 protein: CASSLGESADTQYF
J gene: TRBJ2-7; D gene: -; V gene: TRBV5-4; CDR3 DNA: TGTGCCAGCAGCTTGCAGGGGAGCTCCTACGAGCAGTACTTC; CDR3 protein: CASSLQGSSYEQYF
J gene: TRBJ1-1; D gene: -; V gene: TRBV11-2; CDR3 DNA: TGTGCCAGCAGCTTTATGCGGGAGAACACTGAAGCTTTCTTT; CDR3 protein: CASSFMRENTEAFF
J gene: TRBJ2-3; D gene: TRBD2; V gene: TRBV19; CDR3 DNA: TGTGCCAGTAGTATTAGCGGGGGGACCTCTAGCACAGATACGCAGTATTTT; CDR3 protein: CASSISGGTSSTDTQYF
J gene: TRBJ1-6; D gene: TRBD1; V gene: TRBV19; CDR3 DNA: TGTGCCTGCGGGACAGTTAATTCACCCCTCCACTTT; CDR3 protein: CACGTVNSPLHF
J gene: TRBJ1-4; D gene: -; V gene: TRBV27; CDR3 DNA: TGTGCCAGCAGTTGGAACAGGGTAAATGAAAAACTGTTTTTT; CDR3 protein: CASSWNRVNEKLFF
J gene: TRBJ1-1; D gene: -; V gene: TRBV30; CDR3 DNA: TGTGCCTGGACCACAGGAAATTCGAACACTGAAGCTTTCTTT; CDR3 protein: CAWTTGNSNTEAFF